These T cell receptor beta chains were read from a single sample in a study of blood T cell repertoires in COVID-19. Profiled with immunoSEQ multiplex PCR; TCRdb holds only in-frame clones, not every one. The table shows under 350,000 clones, with about nine tenths occurring only once. Sequenced input: peripheral blood. The receptors were gathered from a woman aged 30 to 39 with COVID-19, enrolled during active disease. CDR3s include the opening cysteine and the closing phenylalanine or tryptophan. Fields, in order: clone size, V gene, J gene, D gene, CDR3 DNA, CDR3 protein. The D gene is left open where the match is weak. Clone size is stated in some rows and not others, as once, few, many or a class when expanded.

.	TRBV5-8	TRBJ1-3	.	TGTGCCAGCAGCTTGGGACAGCCTGGAAACACCATATATTTT	CASSLGQPGNTIYF
.	TRBV29-1	TRBJ1-6	.	TGCAGCGTTGGGTCCGGGGTTCGGAATTCACCCCTCCACTTT	CSVGSGVRNSPLHF
.	TRBV19	TRBJ1-5	TRBD1	TGTGCCAGTAGTATTCACGGACAGGTCCTAAGGGATAATCAGCCCCAGCATTTT	CASSIHGQVLRDNQPQHF
.	TRBV30	TRBJ2-3	TRBD2	TGTGCCTGGCGTCTAGCGGAGAGCACAGATACGCAGTATTTT	CAWRLAESTDTQYF
.	TRBV6-6	TRBJ2-7	.	TGTGCCAGCAGTTACGGGGATTACAGGGAGGGCGAGGAGCAGTACTTC	CASSYGDYREGEEQYF
.	TRBV10-1	TRBJ2-1	TRBD2	TGCGCCAGCAGTGAGTCGTGGAGGGAGGGTGAGCAGTTCTTC	CASSESWREGEQFF
.	TRBV19	TRBJ2-1	TRBD2	TGTGCCAGTAGCGAAGATAGCGGGAGGGCCTTCAATGAGCAGTTCTTC	CASSEDSGRAFNEQFF
once	TRBV3-1/TRBV3-2	TRBJ1-2	.	TGTGCCAGCAGCCAACAGGCCAAGTATGGCTACACCTTC	CASSQQAKYGYTF
many	TRBV11-2	TRBJ2-7	TRBD1	TGTGCCAGCAGCGGGTCGGGACAGGGCTGGGGAGAGCAGTACTTC	CASSGSGQGWGEQYF
.	TRBV7-9	TRBJ1-4	.	TGTGCCAGCAGCTTAGAACAGGCTGCAACTAATGAAAAACTGTTTTTT	CASSLEQAATNEKLFF
.	TRBV19	TRBJ1-3	TRBD1	TGTGCCAGTAGTACGGGACAGTCCTCTGGAAACACCATATATTTT	CASSTGQSSGNTIYF
.	TRBV9	TRBJ1-6	.	TGTGCCAGCAGCGTAGATAGCTTTGCTGGTTCACCCCTCCACTTT	CASSVDSFAGSPLHF
.	TRBV6-2/TRBV6-3	TRBJ2-2	.	TGTGCCAGCAGTGGCTACAGGCCTAACACCGGGGAGCTGTTTTTT	CASSGYRPNTGELFF
.	TRBV10-3	TRBJ2-5	.	TGTGCCATCAGTCCTGCGGGACACCAAGAGACCCAGTACTTC	CAISPAGHQETQYF
.	TRBV19	TRBJ1-3	.	TGTGCCAGTAATGATTGGCCCAGCTCTGGAAACACCATATATTTT	CASNDWPSSGNTIYF
.	TRBV19	TRBJ1-5	.	TGTGCCAGTAGTATGATCAGGGACAATCAGCCCCAGCATTTT	CASSMIRDNQPQHF
.	TRBV2	TRBJ1-6	TRBD1	TGTGCCAGCACTACCGACAGGGCTTATAATTCACCCCTCCACTTT	CASTTDRAYNSPLHF
.	TRBV19	TRBJ2-5	TRBD1	TGTGCCAGTAGTTCGGTCTCCTCCGGGACAGGGGGAGAGACCCAGTACTTC	CASSSVSSGTGGETQYF
.	TRBV10-3	TRBJ2-3	TRBD2	TGTGCCATCAGGCCGGGACTAGCGGGAGGGTCACCAATTTGGGATACGCAGTATTTT	CAIRPGLAGGSPIWDTQYF
.	TRBV11-2	TRBJ1-2	TRBD1	TGTGCCAGCAGCTTCCGGGACAGCTCGTATGGCTACACCTTC	CASSFRDSSYGYTF
.	TRBV7-3	TRBJ2-2	.	TGTGCCAGCAGCTTTCTTAACACCGGGGAGCTGTTTTTT	CASSFLNTGELFF
.	TRBV5-1	TRBJ2-1	TRBD2	TGCGCCAGCAGCTGGAGGCTAGCGGGAAGAGGGGGGTACAATGAGCAGTTCTTC	CASSWRLAGRGGYNEQFF
.	TRBV7-9	TRBJ2-7	.	TGTGCCAGCAGTACAGAGTTGGGCTACGAGCAGTACTTC	CASSTELGYEQYF
.	TRBV7-2	TRBJ2-6	TRBD2	TGTGCCAGCAGCTTCTCCGGGGGGTCTGGGGCCAACGTCCTGACTTTC	CASSFSGGSGANVLTF